The entry below describes one T cell receptor (beta chain). Individuals aged roughly 18 to 95 years were recruited from fewer than 30 US areas. Two negative PCRs, clearance, or symptom resolution were required of recovered Cohort 3 donors. Data came from immunoSEQ multiplex PCR; TCRdb stores just in-frame clones and leaves some out. The sample gives a few hundred thousand clones, approximately 88% of which show up once; more than 5% is in the top ten. The data stem from a study of blood T cell repertoires in COVID-19. V dropped 2 bases and J dropped 3 bases, with 3 bases sitting between them. Germline-derived CDR1 and CDR2 are SGHRS and YFSETQ. There are 11 residues in the CDR3.

The chain is built from TRBV5-1 and TRBJ2-7; D call uncertain. Sample: PBMCs or T cells enriched from blood (not recorded which). The TCR comes from a man under 40 who had recovered from COVID-19. In DNA form, the CDR3 reads TGCGCCAGCAGCTTCGGCTACGAGCAGTACTTC. Its translation is CASSFGYEQYF.